Below are 24 T cell receptor beta chains sequenced from a single sample in a study of CD8 T cells in Susac syndrome. RNA, at about 0.45 to 1 ug, was reverse transcribed with random hexamers. TCRdb redid the calling of the immunoSEQ multiplex PCR reads with MiXCR, one entry per CDR3 protein. The sample consists of roughly 200,000 distinct CDR3 sequences, approximately 95% of them appearing once. Sequenced material: CD4+ T cells from PBMCs. The receptors derive from a human donor with multiple sclerosis.

This clonotype showed up just once. The chain recombines TRBV29-1 with TRBJ2-5, with D uncertain. Trimming left V 6 bases short and J 4 bases short, with 12 bases between. Per the germline V gene, CDR1 is SQVTM and CDR2 is ANQGSEA. The CDR3 runs to 12 residues. Here the CDR3 DNA reads TGCAGCGTGGGTGTCGGCGTAGAGACCCAGTACTTC. Encoded protein: CSVGVGVETQYF.

This clonotype appeared a single time. V and J are TRBV29-1 and TRBJ2-1, with TRBD1 matching over 8 bases. The V gene end was trimmed by 5 bases and the J gene end by 10 bases; junction bases not matched to a gene: 4. The length of the CDR3 is 11 residues. Germline CDR1 and CDR2: SQVTM and ANQGSEA. The CDR3 nucleotides are TGCAGCGTTACAACAGGGGGGGAGCAGTTCTTC. This translates into CSVTTGGEQFF.

The chain joins TRBV29-1 to TRBJ1-2; D might be TRBD1 (5 bases). CDR1 and CDR2 from the germline V gene are SQVTM and ANQGSEA. Trimming took 4 bases from V and 8 from J, leaving 11 bases between them. This CDR3 comprises 11 residues. The CDR3 region has the DNA TGCAGCGTTGGGGGCGGGTTGGGCTACACCTTC. Translating gives CSVGGGLGYTF.

This chain joins TRBV5-1 and TRBJ2-7; D uncertain. Trimming stripped 0 bases from V and 1 base from J, with 8 bases between. The V gene's germline CDR1 is SGHRS and CDR2 YFSETQ. CDR3 size: 14 residues. The CDR3 bases are TGCGCCAGCAGCTTGGGAACACAGTCCTACGAGCAGTACTTC. It codes for CASSLGTQSYEQYF.

The rearrangement uses TRBV9 and TRBJ1-2; D is unresolved. Trimming removed 0 bases from V and 8 bases from J, with 14 bases in between. CDR3 size: 14 residues. In germline, CDR1 is SGDLS, CDR2 YYNGEE. In nucleotides, the CDR3 is TGTGCCAGCAGCGTAGATCCAGGAACTAGGGGCTACACCTTC. It codes for CASSVDPGTRGYTF.

This clonotype was observed once. The chain joins TRBV6-5 to TRBJ1-2; 12 positions match TRBD1. This CDR3 has 18 residues. The J segment lost 4 bases and the V segment lost 3 bases, leaving 12 bases of the junction unmatched. Germline assignment: CDR1 MNHEY and CDR2 SVGAGI. Here the CDR3 DNA reads TGTGCCAGCAGTTATCCCCCCGGGACAGGGGGCGGTAGCTATGGCTACACCTTC. Its protein is CASSYPPGTGGGSYGYTF.

J is TRBJ2-3 and V is TRBV29-1; D gene ambiguous. This CDR3 has 14 residues. Per germline, CDR1 SQVTM and CDR2 ANQGSEA. V dropped 0 bases and J dropped 6 bases, with 13 bases sitting between them. CDR3 bases: TGCAGCGTTGAAGAAGGCAATGCCCCCGATACGCAGTATTTT. The encoded protein is CSVEEGNAPDTQYF.

The chain recombines TRBV29-1 with TRBJ1-5; unclear D gene. Trimming removed 6 bases from V and 6 bases from J, with 18 bases in between. The CDR3 has 14 amino acids. Germline lookup yields CDR1 SQVTM and CDR2 ANQGSEA. The chain's CDR3 is CSVFSADLGQPQHF. CDR3 in DNA: TGCAGCGTATTTTCGGCGGACCTCGGTCAGCCCCAGCATTTT. Full variable domain (rest looked up from reference TRBV29-1 and TRBJ1-5): SAVISQKPSRDICQRGTSLTIQCQVDSQVTMMFWYRQQPGQSLTLIATANQGSEATYESGFVIDKFPISRPNLTFSTLTVSNMSPEDSSIYLCSVFSADLGQPQHFGDGTRLSIL.

The chain joins TRBV3-1 to TRBJ1-2; 10 nucleotides match TRBD1. The V segment lost 4 bases and the J segment 8 bases; nucleotides outside the gene matches: 10. Germline CDR1 and CDR2: LGHDT and YNNKEL (reference sequence). This CDR3 has 15 amino acids. Here the CDR3 DNA reads TGTGCCAGCAGCCGCGATGGACAGGGGGGTTTGGGCTACACCTTC. Amino acid sequence: CASSRDGQGGLGYTF.

J is TRBJ2-3 and V is TRBV4-1; no definite D call. The length of the CDR3 is 14 residues. Trimming took 1 base from V and 8 from J, leaving 13 bases between them. The V gene's germline CDR1 is MGHRA and CDR2 YSYEKL. As DNA, the CDR3 is TGCGCCAGCAGCCAAGTAATCGTCCCGGGTACGCAGTATTTT. Translation gives CASSQVIVPGTQYF.

The chain combines TRBV2 with TRBJ2-5, with a tentative D call TRBD2 (5 bases). V lost 5 bases and J lost 5, with 9 bases in between. Germline CDR1 is SNHLY and CDR2 is FYNNEI. The CDR3 has 12 residues. CDR3 amino acids: CASSKLAETQYF. CDR3 coding DNA: TGTGCCAGCAGTAAATTAGCGGAGACCCAGTACTTC.

This clonotype was found a few times. The gene calls are TRBV30 and TRBJ1-1; possibly TRBD1 for D (5 bases). The V end lost 3 bases, the J end lost 2 bases, and 10 bases lay between the germline ends. CDR1 is GTSNPN, CDR2 SVGIG, per germline (reference sequence). CDR3 length: 13 amino acids. The CDR3 bases are TGTGCCTGGAGGGTGACAGTTAACACTGAAGCTTTCTTT. It translates to CAWRVTVNTEAFF.

J is TRBJ2-7 and V is TRBV5-1; D possibly matches TRBD1 or TRBD2 (5 bases each). V lost 2 bases, J lost 1 base, and 13 bases lay in between. Germline V lookup: CDR1 SGHRS, CDR2 YFSETQ. The CDR3 is made up of 15 amino acids. Here the CDR3 reads CASSLLRGESYEQYF. For the CDR3, the DNA is TGCGCCAGCAGCTTACTAAGAGGGGAATCCTACGAGCAGTACTTC.

The chain has TRBV6-6 and TRBJ1-2, with D perhaps TRBD1 (6 bases). Between the trimmed V and J ends, which lost 10 bases and 4 bases, there was a span of 16 bases. CDR3 size: 13 residues. Germline CDR1 is MNHNY and CDR2 is SVGAGI (reference sequence). The CDR3 reads CATSQGFGYGYTF. CDR3 in DNA: TGTGCCACCTCTCAGGGGTTTGGCTATGGCTACACCTTC.

V gene TRBV29-1 combines with J gene TRBJ2-1; D uncertain. Deletions cut 1 base from V and 8 bases from J, with 12 bases between. The CDR3 runs to 13 residues. Germline assignment: CDR1 SQVTM and CDR2 ANQGSEA. The CDR3 protein is CSVEAVPDDEQFF. The CDR3, as DNA: TGCAGCGTTGAAGCGGTCCCTGACGATGAGCAGTTCTTC.

The genes are TRBV6-1 and TRBJ1-2; D not resolved. V gave up 8 bases and J gave up 4 bases, with 14 bases separating them. This CDR3 contains 13 residues. Germline V gene lookup returns CDR1 MNHNS and CDR2 SASEGT. CDR3 nucleotides: TGTGCCAGCTCCCTCGAGGAGTTCTATGGCTACACCTTC. Translating it yields CASSLEEFYGYTF.

The chain couples TRBV7-9 to TRBJ1-1, with D tentatively TRBD1 (6 bases). V was cut by 6 bases and J by 4 bases, with 15 bases left in between. The germline CDR1 and CDR2 sequences are SEHNR and FQNEAQ (reference sequence). The CDR3 length is 14 residues. The CDR3 protein is CASSSLGGPTEAFF. In nucleotides, the CDR3 is TGTGCCAGCAGTTCCCTGGGGGGGCCCACTGAAGCTTTCTTT. The full variable domain, completed using reference TRBV7-9 and TRBJ1-1, is DTGVSQNPRHKITKRGQNVTFRCDPISEHNRLYWYRQTLGQGPEFLTYFQNEAQLEKSRLLSDRFSAERPKGSFSTLEIQRTEQGDSAMYLCASSSLGGPTEAFFGQGTRLTVV.

V and J are TRBV7-9 and TRBJ2-1; D is undetermined. In germline, CDR1 is SEHNR, CDR2 FQNEAQ (reference sequence). The CDR3 extends over 13 amino acids. Trimming removed 5 bases from V and 4 bases from J, with 9 bases in between. For the CDR3, the DNA is TGTGCCAGCAGCCCCCGCGAGTACAATGAGCAGTTCTTC. It is translated as CASSPREYNEQFF.

This clonotype has only a few counts. The gene calls are TRBV6-6 and TRBJ2-1; tentatively, D is TRBD1 (5 bases). CDR3 size: 12 residues. V was pared by 5 bases and J by 7 bases, with 9 bases between. Germline V gives CDR1 MNHNY, CDR2 SVGAGI (reference sequence). The CDR3: CASSTQGNEQFF. The DNA for the CDR3 is TGTGCCAGCAGTACCCAGGGTAATGAGCAGTTCTTC.

V and J are TRBV3-1 and TRBJ1-2; D is ambiguous. V was shortened by 6 bases and J by 8 bases, with 16 bases between the two germline ends. The germline gives CDR1 LGHDT, CDR2 YNNKEL (reference sequence). The CDR3 contains 13 residues. The CDR3 nucleotides read TGTGCCAGCAGACTAACGGACTCGACCGGCTACACCTTC. The encoded protein is CASRLTDSTGYTF.

This clonotype was recorded once. This chain uses TRBV30 with TRBJ2-1, with 14 bases lining up with TRBD2. Trimming took 7 bases from V and 9 from J; bases not matched to a gene: 11. In germline, CDR1 is GTSNPN, CDR2 SVGIG (reference sequence). The CDR3 covers 15 residues. CDR3 in amino acids: CALGLAGARYGEQFF. For the CDR3, the DNA is TGTGCCTTGGGACTAGCGGGGGCCCGCTATGGTGAGCAGTTCTTC.

V gene TRBV20-1 combines with J gene TRBJ2-4; D unresolved. Germline-derived CDR1 and CDR2 are DFQATT and SNEGSKA (reference sequence). V lost 5 bases and J lost 0, with 8 bases in between. The CDR3 contains 13 residues. CDR3 sequence reads: CSAPVLAKNIQYF. CDR3 bases: TGCAGTGCTCCTGTCCTAGCCAAAAACATTCAGTACTTC.

This sequence joins TRBV7-9 and TRBJ2-5, with D possibly matching TRBD2 (5 bases). CDR1 and CDR2 (germline): SEHNR, FQNEAQ (reference sequence). The CDR3 is 16 amino acids. Between the trimmed V and J ends, which lost 0 bases and 4 bases, there was a span of 15 bases. Written as DNA, the CDR3 is TGTGCCAGCAGCTTAGCCCTTCTTGGAGCGGTAGAGACCCAGTACTTC. This codes for CASSLALLGAVETQYF.

V gene TRBV27 combines with J gene TRBJ1-6; no clear D. V gave up 3 bases and J gave up 14 bases, with 11 bases separating them. CDR3 size: 12 residues. Germline CDR1 and CDR2: MNHEY and SMNVEV (reference sequence). The CDR3 spells CASSFSGMALHF. CDR3 DNA sequence: TGTGCCAGCAGTTTCTCAGGAATGGCCCTCCACTTT.